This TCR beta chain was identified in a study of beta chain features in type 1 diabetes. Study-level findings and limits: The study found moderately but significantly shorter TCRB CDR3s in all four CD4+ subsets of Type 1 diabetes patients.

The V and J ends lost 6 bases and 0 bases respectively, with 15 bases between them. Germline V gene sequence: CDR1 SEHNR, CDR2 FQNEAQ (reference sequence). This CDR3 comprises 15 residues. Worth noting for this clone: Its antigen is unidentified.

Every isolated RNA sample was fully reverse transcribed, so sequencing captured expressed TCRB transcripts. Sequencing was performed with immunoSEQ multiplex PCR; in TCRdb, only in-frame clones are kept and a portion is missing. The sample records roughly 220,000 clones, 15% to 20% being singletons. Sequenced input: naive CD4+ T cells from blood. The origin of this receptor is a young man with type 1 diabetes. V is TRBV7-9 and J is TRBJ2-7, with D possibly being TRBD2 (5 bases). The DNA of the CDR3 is TGTGCCAGCAGTCCCCGGAGGACGAGCTCCTACGAGCAGTACTTC. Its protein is CASSPRRTSSYEQYF.